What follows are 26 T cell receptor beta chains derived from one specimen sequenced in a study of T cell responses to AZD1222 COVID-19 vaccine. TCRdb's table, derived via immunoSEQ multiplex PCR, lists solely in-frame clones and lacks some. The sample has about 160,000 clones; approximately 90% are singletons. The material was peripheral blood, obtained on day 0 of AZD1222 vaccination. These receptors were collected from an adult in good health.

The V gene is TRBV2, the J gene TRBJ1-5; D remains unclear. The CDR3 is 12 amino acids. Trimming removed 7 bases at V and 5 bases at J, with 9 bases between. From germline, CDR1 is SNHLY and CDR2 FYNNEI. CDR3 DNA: TGTGCCAGCACTGGTCAGGATCAGCCCCAGCATTTT. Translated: CASTGQDQPQHF.

In DNA, the CDR3 is TGTGCCAGCAGCTTGGCGGTCACCCTAGGAATGAACACTGAAGCTTTCTTT. Residues: CASSLAVTLGMNTEAFF. V and J are TRBV5-5 and TRBJ1-1; D gene uncertain. In germline, CDR1 is SGHKS, CDR2 YYEKEE (reference sequence). Trimming removed 0 bases from V and 0 bases from J, with 15 bases in between. The CDR3 is 17 amino acids.

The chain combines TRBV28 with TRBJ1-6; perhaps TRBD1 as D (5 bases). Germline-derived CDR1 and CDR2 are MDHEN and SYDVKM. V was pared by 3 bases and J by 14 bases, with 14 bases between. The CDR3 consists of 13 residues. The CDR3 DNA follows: TGTGCCAGCAGTTTGGTAGGGGTTAGATCCCTCCACTTT. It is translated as CASSLVGVRSLHF.

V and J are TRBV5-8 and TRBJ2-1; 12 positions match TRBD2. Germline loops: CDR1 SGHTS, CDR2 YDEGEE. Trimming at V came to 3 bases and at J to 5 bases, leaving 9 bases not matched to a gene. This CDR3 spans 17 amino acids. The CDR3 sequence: CASSSARTSGADNEQFF. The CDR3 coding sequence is TGTGCCAGCAGCTCAGCCCGGACTAGCGGGGCCGACAATGAGCAGTTCTTC.

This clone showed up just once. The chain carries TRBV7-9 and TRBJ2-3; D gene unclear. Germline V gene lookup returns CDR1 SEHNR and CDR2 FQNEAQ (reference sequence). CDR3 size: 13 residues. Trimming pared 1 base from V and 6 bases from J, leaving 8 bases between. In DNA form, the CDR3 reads TGTGCCAGCAGCTTAGTACTAATGGATACGCAGTATTTT. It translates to CASSLVLMDTQYF. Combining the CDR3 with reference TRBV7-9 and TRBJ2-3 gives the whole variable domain DTGVSQNPRHKITKRGQNVTFRCDPISEHNRLYWYRQTLGQGPEFLTYFQNEAQLEKSRLLSDRFSAERPKGSFSTLEIQRTEQGDSAMYLCASSLVLMDTQYFGPGTRLTVL.

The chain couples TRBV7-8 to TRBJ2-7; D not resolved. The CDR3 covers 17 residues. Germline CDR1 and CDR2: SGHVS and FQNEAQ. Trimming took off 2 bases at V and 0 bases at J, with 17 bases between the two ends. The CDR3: CASSLFIAIPSSYEQYF. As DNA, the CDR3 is TGTGCCAGCAGCTTATTCATTGCCATCCCGAGCTCCTACGAGCAGTACTTC.

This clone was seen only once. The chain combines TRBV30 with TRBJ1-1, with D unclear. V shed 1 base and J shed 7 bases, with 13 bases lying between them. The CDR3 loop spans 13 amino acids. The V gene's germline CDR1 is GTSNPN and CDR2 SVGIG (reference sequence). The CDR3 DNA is TGTGCCTGGAGTGCCCGCCCAACTCGTGAAGCTTTCTTT. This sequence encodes CAWSARPTREAFF.

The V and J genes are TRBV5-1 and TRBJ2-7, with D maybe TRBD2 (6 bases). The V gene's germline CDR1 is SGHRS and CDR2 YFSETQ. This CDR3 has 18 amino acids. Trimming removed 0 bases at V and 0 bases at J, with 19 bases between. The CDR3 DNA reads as TGCGCCAGCAGCTTGGCCAATCTCGGCGGGGCGCTCTCCTACGAGCAGTACTTC. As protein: CASSLANLGGALSYEQYF.

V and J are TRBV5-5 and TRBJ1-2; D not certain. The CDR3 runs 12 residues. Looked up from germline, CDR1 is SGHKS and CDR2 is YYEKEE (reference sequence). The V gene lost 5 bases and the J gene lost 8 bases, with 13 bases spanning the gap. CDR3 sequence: CASREPGYGYTF. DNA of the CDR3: TGTGCCAGCAGGGAGCCGGGGTACGGCTACACCTTC.

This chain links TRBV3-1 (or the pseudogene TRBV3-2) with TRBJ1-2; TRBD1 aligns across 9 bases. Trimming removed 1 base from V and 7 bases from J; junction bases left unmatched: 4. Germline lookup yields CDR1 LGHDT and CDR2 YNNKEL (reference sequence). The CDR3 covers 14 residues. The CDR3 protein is CASSQGWTGVGYTF. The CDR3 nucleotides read TGTGCCAGCAGCCAAGGATGGACAGGGGTTGGCTACACCTTC.

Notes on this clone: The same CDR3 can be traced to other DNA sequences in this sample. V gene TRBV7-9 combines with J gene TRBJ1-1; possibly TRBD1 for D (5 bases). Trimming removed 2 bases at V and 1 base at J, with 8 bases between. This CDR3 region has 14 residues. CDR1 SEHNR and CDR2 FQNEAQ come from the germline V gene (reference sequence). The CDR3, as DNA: TGTGCCAGCAGCTTAAGGCAGGGGAACACTGAAGCTTTCTTT. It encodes CASSLRQGNTEAFF.

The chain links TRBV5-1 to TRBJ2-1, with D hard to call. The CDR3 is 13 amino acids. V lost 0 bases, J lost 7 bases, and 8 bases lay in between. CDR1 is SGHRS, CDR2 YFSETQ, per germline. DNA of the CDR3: TGCGCCAGCAGCTTGGTCTTAGGTAATGAGCAGTTCTTC. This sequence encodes CASSLVLGNEQFF.

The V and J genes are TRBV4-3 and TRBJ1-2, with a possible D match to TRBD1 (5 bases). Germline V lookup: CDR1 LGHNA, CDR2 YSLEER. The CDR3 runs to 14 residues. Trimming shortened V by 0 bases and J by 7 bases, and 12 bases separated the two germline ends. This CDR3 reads CASSQEGTFVGYTF. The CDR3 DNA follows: TGCGCCAGCAGCCAAGAAGGGACGTTCGTTGGCTACACCTTC.

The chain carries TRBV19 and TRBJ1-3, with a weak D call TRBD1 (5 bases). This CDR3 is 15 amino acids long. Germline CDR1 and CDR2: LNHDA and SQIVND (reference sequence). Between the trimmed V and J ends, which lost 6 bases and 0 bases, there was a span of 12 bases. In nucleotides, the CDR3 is TGTGCCAGTAGGACACAGGCCTCCTCTGGAAACACCATATATTTT. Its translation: CASRTQASSGNTIYF.

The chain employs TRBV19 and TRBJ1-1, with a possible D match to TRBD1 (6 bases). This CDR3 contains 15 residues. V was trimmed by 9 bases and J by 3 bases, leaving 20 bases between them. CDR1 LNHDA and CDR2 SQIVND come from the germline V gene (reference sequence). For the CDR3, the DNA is TGTGCCAGCCGACGAGGGGGTTCTGGTTACACTGAAGCTTTCTTT. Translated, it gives CASRRGGSGYTEAFF. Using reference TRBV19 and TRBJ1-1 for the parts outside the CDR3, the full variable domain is DGGITQSPKYLFRKEGQNVTLSCEQNLNHDAMYWYRQDPGQGLRLIYYSQIVNDFQKGDIAEGYSVSREKKESFPLTVTSAQKNPTAFYLCASRRGGSGYTEAFFGQGTRLTVV.

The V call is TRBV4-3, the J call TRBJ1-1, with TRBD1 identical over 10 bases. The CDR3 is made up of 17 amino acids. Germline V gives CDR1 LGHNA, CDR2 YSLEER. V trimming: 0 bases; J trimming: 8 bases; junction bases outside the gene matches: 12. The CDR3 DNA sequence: TGCGCCAGCAGCCAAGAATCCCTCCGGGACAGGGGTGGCGAAGCTTTCTTT. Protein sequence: CASSQESLRDRGGEAFF.

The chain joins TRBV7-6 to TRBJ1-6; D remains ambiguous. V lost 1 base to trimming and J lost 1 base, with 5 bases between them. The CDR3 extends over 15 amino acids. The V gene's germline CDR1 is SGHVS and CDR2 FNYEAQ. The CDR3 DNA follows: TGTGCCAGCAGCTTAGTGGGGTCCTATAATTCACCCCTCCACTTT. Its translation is CASSLVGSYNSPLHF.

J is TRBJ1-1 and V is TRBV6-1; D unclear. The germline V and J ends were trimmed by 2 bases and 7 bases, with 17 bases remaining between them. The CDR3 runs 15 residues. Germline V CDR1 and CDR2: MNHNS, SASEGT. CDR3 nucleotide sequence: TGTGCCAGCAGTGAATCGGGTGGTCCCGCCTTTGAAGCTTTCTTT. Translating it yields CASSESGGPAFEAFF.

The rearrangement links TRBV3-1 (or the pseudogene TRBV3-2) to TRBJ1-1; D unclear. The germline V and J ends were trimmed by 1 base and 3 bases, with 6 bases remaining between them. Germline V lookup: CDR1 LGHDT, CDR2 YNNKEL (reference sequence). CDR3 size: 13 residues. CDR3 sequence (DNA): TGTGCCAGCAGCCAAGTATCCGACACTGAAGCTTTCTTT. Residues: CASSQVSDTEAFF.

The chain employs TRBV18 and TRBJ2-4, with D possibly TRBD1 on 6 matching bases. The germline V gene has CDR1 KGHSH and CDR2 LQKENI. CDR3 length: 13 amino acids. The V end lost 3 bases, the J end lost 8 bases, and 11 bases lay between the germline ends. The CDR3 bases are TGTGCCAGCTCACCTATAGGGGGAGACATTCAGTACTTC. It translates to CASSPIGGDIQYF. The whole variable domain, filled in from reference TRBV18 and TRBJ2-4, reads NAGVMQNPRHLVRRRGQEARLRCSPMKGHSHVYWYRQLPEEGLKFMVYLQKENIIDESGMPKERFSAEFPKEGPSILRIQQVVRGDSAAYFCASSPIGGDIQYFGAGTRLSVL.

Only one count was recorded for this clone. The CDR3 spells CASSSIIGELFF. The CDR3, as DNA: TGTGCCAGCAGTTCTATCATCGGGGAGCTGTTTTTT. The V gene is TRBV28, the J gene TRBJ2-2, with unresolved D. The CDR3 consists of 12 residues. V was shortened by 4 bases and J by 7 bases, with 7 bases between the two germline ends. Germline-derived CDR1 and CDR2 are MDHEN and SYDVKM.

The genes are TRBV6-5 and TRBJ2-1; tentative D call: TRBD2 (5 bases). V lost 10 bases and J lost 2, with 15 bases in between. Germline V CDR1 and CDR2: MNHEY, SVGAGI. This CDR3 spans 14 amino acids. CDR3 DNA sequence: TGTGCCAACCTACCCCGGGGTCCCTACAATGAGCAGTTCTTC. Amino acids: CANLPRGPYNEQFF.

CDR3 nucleotides: TGTGCCAGCATCGGGAGTGCGCGGGAGACCCAGTACTTC. Encoded protein: CASIGSARETQYF. The chain carries TRBV28 and TRBJ2-5; weak D call: TRBD2 (6 bases). Trimming stripped 7 bases from V and 5 bases from J, with 14 bases between. The V gene's germline CDR1 is MDHEN and CDR2 SYDVKM. The CDR3 has 13 residues. Full variable domain (rest looked up from reference TRBV28 and TRBJ2-5): DVKVTQSSRYLVKRTGEKVFLECVQDMDHENMFWYRQDPGLGLRLIYFSYDVKMKEKGDIPEGYSVSREKKERFSLILESASTNQTSMYLCASIGSARETQYFGPGTRLLVL.

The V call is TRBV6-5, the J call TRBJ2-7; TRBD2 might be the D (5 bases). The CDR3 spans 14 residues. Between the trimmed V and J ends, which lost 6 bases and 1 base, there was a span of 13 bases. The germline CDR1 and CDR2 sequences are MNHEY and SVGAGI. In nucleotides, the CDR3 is TGTGCCAGCAGAGAGCTAGCAGTTTCCTACGAGCAGTACTTC. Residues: CASRELAVSYEQYF.

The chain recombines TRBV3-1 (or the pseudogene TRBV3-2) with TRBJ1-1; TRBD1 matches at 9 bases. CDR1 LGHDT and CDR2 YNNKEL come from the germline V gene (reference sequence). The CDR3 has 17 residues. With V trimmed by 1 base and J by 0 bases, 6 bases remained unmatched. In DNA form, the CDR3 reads TGTGCCAGCAGCCAAGGGCGGGACAGGGTCCTGAACACTGAAGCTTTCTTT. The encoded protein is CASSQGRDRVLNTEAFF.

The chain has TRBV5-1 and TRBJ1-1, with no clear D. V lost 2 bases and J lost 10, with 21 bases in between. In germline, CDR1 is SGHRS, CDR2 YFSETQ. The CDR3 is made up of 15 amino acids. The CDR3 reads CASSFSTLASRPAFF. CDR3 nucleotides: TGCGCCAGCAGCTTTTCAACATTGGCAAGTCGGCCAGCTTTCTTT.